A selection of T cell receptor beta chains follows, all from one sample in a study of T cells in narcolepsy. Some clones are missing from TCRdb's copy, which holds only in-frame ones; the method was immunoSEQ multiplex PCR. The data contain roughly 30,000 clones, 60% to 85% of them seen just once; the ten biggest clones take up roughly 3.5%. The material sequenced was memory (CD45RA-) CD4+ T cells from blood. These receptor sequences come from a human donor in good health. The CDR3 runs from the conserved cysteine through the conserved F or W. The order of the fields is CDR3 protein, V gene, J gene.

CDR3 protein: CAITEGASGNEQFF
V gene: TRBV10-3
J gene: TRBJ2-1

CDR3 protein: CASSQGFLAGADTQYF
V gene: TRBV14
J gene: TRBJ2-3

CDR3 protein: CASSLEQGVNYGYTF
V gene: TRBV7-9
J gene: TRBJ1-2

CDR3 protein: CASSLDSSGELFF
V gene: TRBV11-2
J gene: TRBJ2-2

CDR3 protein: CAWSVWRTGIQGTEAFF
V gene: TRBV30
J gene: TRBJ1-1

CDR3 protein: CASSLEALYEQYF
V gene: TRBV7-9
J gene: TRBJ2-7

CDR3 protein: CASSLDPRQEGYTF
V gene: TRBV7-6
J gene: TRBJ1-2

CDR3 protein: CASSWSSGLGSNEQFF
V gene: TRBV6-5
J gene: TRBJ2-1

CDR3 protein: CASSFGQGRLLYEQYF
V gene: TRBV7-6
J gene: TRBJ2-7

CDR3 protein: CASSSPSGRFSYNEQFF
V gene: TRBV5-7
J gene: TRBJ2-1

CDR3 protein: CASSLSAGVGKLFF
V gene: TRBV5-8
J gene: TRBJ1-4

CDR3 protein: CASSLSVGNSGNTIYF
V gene: TRBV27
J gene: TRBJ1-3

CDR3 protein: CASSSGGRTNQPQHF
V gene: TRBV7-2
J gene: TRBJ1-5

CDR3 protein: CASSLSTMGQPQHF
V gene: TRBV27
J gene: TRBJ1-5

CDR3 protein: CASSPGTPGYNEQFF
V gene: TRBV5-1
J gene: TRBJ2-1

CDR3 protein: CASSQSSPFSPLHF
V gene: TRBV2
J gene: TRBJ1-6

CDR3 protein: CASSFRDSYSGNTIYF
V gene: TRBV13
J gene: TRBJ1-3

CDR3 protein: CASSLASSYGYTF
V gene: TRBV5-6
J gene: TRBJ1-2

CDR3 protein: CASSYDSGRTNEQFF
V gene: TRBV5-1
J gene: TRBJ2-1

CDR3 protein: CASSTGQMNTGELFF
V gene: TRBV27
J gene: TRBJ2-2

CDR3 protein: CASSLGGGNNEKLFF
V gene: TRBV5-1
J gene: TRBJ1-4

CDR3 protein: CASSSVGEGETQYF
V gene: TRBV18
J gene: TRBJ2-5

CDR3 protein: CASSMNRGFQETQYF
V gene: TRBV5-1
J gene: TRBJ2-5

CDR3 protein: CASSEGRSSYNEQFF
V gene: TRBV6-1
J gene: TRBJ2-1

CDR3 protein: CASSLREATGYNEKLFF
V gene: TRBV7-9
J gene: TRBJ1-4

CDR3 protein: CASRGDRDNTEAFF
V gene: TRBV19
J gene: TRBJ1-1

CDR3 protein: CASSEEGRTYTEAFF
V gene: TRBV2
J gene: TRBJ1-1

CDR3 protein: CASSPLAGANTGELFF
V gene: TRBV18
J gene: TRBJ2-2

CDR3 protein: CASSYSESGNIQYF
V gene: TRBV6-6
J gene: TRBJ2-4

CDR3 protein: CAITRGRYYEQYF
V gene: TRBV6-5
J gene: TRBJ2-7

CDR3 protein: CASSFGVWEFF
V gene: TRBV11-3
J gene: TRBJ2-1

CDR3 protein: CASSKGLAGDKTQYF
V gene: TRBV18
J gene: TRBJ2-5

CDR3 protein: CAWNIVRYEQYF
V gene: TRBV30
J gene: TRBJ2-7

CDR3 protein: CASSLGQSNSPLHF
V gene: TRBV5-8
J gene: TRBJ1-6

CDR3 protein: CASSLEGPQDTQYF
V gene: TRBV5-4
J gene: TRBJ2-3

CDR3 protein: CASRPGSRSGNTIYF
V gene: TRBV5-1
J gene: TRBJ1-3

CDR3 protein: CASSYGAGRTGEAFF
V gene: TRBV6-5
J gene: TRBJ1-1

CDR3 protein: CASSILGGEQFF
V gene: TRBV19
J gene: TRBJ2-1

CDR3 protein: CASSAPDRGPRAQYF
V gene: TRBV6-5
J gene: TRBJ2-5

CDR3 protein: CASSRGQTYNEQFF
V gene: TRBV6-1
J gene: TRBJ2-1

CDR3 protein: CASSLGQETQYF
V gene: TRBV5-1
J gene: TRBJ2-5

CDR3 protein: CASSLAGGPRYEQYF
V gene: TRBV7-2
J gene: TRBJ2-7

CDR3 protein: CASSLASTDYEQYF
V gene: TRBV11-2
J gene: .

CDR3 protein: CASSSQPGHLNTEAFF
V gene: TRBV7-8
J gene: TRBJ1-1

CDR3 protein: CASSLAGGPSEQYF
V gene: TRBV11-1
J gene: TRBJ2-7

CDR3 protein: CASSMAGHSNQPQHF
V gene: TRBV19
J gene: TRBJ1-5

CDR3 protein: CASSLLETTEAFF
V gene: TRBV27
J gene: TRBJ1-1

CDR3 protein: CASSRGRKGYEQYF
V gene: TRBV11-1
J gene: TRBJ2-7

CDR3 protein: CASSYSSGLHIQYF
V gene: TRBV6-6
J gene: TRBJ2-4

CDR3 protein: CASTSGTENEKLFF
V gene: TRBV6-1
J gene: TRBJ1-4

CDR3 protein: CASNMDRGSPLHF
V gene: TRBV10-1
J gene: TRBJ1-6

CDR3 protein: CAISREVGRETQYF
V gene: TRBV10-3
J gene: TRBJ2-5

CDR3 protein: CASSPTDVYGYTF
V gene: TRBV2
J gene: TRBJ1-2

CDR3 protein: CSVEDRPGTEAFF
V gene: TRBV29-1
J gene: TRBJ1-1

CDR3 protein: CASRPRQMNTGELFF
V gene: TRBV11-3
J gene: TRBJ2-2